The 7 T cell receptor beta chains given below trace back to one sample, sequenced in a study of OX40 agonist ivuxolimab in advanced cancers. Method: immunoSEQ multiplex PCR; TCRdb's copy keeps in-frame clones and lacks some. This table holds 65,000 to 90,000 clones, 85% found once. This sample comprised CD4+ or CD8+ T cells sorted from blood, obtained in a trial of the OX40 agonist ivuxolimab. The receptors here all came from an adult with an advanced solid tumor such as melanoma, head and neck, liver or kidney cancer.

In nucleotides, the CDR3 is TGCAGCGTTGTACAGGGGAGGACTGAAGCTTTCTTT. Protein sequence: CSVVQGRTEAFF. The rearrangement uses TRBV29-1 and TRBJ1-1; 7 bases match TRBD1. Trimming took 4 bases from V and 5 from J; bases not matched to a gene: 4. In germline, CDR1 is SQVTM, CDR2 ANQGSEA. The CDR3 has 12 residues.

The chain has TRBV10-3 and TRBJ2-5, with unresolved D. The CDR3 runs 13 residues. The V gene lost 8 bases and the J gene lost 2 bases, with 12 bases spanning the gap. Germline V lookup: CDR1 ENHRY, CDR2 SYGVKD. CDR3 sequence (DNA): TGTGCCATCGGAACGGAAAAGCAAGAGACCCAGTACTTC. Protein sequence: CAIGTEKQETQYF.

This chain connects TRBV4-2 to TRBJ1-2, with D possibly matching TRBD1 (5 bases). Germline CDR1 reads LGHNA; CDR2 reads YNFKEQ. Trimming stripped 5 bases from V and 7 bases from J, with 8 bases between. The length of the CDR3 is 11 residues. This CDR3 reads CASSAGSGYTF. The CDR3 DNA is TGTGCCAGCAGCGCAGGGAGTGGCTACACCTTC.

CDR3 bases: TGTGCCAGCAGCTTTGGCGCGGGCACTACTGAAGCTTTCTTT. Its translation: CASSFGAGTTEAFF. The gene calls are TRBV7-6 and TRBJ1-1; D is ambiguous. Germline values: CDR1 SGHVS, CDR2 FNYEAQ. CDR3 size: 14 residues. V was trimmed by 3 bases and J by 5 bases, leaving 13 bases between them.

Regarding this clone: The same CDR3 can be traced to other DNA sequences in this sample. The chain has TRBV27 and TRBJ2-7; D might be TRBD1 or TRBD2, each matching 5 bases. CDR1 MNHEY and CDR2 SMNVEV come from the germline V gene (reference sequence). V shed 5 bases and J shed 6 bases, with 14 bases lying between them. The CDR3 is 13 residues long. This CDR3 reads CASSPFGGGEQYF. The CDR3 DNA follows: TGTGCCAGCAGTCCCTTTGGGGGTGGCGAGCAGTACTTC.

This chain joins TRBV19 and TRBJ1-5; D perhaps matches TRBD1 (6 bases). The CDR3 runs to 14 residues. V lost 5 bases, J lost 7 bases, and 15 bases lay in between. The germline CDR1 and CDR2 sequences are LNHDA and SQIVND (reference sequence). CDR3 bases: TGTGCCAGTAGTGGAACAGGGCTGGAACAGCCCCAGCATTTT. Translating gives CASSGTGLEQPQHF.

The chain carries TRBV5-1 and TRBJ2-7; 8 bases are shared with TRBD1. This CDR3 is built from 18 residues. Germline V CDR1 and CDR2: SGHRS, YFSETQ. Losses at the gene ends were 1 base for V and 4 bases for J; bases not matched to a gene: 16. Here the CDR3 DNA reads TGCGCCAGCAGCTTGTTTCCGCGAGTACAGGGGGTAGGGTACGAGCAGTACTTC. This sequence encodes CASSLFPRVQGVGYEQYF.